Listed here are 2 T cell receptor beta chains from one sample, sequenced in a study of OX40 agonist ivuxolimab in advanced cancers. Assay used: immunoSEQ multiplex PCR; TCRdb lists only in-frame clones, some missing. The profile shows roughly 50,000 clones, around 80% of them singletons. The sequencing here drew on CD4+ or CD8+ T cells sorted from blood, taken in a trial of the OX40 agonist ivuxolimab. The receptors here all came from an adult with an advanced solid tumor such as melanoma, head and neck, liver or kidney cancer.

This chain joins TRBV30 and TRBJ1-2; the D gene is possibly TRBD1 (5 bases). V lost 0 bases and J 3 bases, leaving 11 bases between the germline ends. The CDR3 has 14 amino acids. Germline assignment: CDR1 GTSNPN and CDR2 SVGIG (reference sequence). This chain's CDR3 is CAWSVSPRDYGYTF. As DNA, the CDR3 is TGTGCCTGGAGTGTTTCCCCCAGGGACTATGGCTACACCTTC.

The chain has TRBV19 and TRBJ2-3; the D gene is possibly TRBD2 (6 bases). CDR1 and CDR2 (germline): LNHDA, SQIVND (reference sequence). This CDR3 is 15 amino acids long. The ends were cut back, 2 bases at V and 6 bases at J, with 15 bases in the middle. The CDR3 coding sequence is TGTGCCAGTAGTATATTAGCGGCCAGGGACGATACGCAGTATTTT. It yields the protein CASSILAARDDTQYF. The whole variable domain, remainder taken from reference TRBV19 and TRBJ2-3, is DGGITQSPKYLFRKEGQNVTLSCEQNLNHDAMYWYRQDPGQGLRLIYYSQIVNDFQKGDIAEGYSVSREKKESFPLTVTSAQKNPTAFYLCASSILAARDDTQYFGPGTRLTVL.